This T cell receptor beta chain originates from a study of regulatory T cells in long-lasting Graves disease. Study-wide points: Accuracy may have suffered from the small sample size.

A remark on this clonotype: Its antigen is unidentified. A read error may be the cause here, since a much bigger clone is one base away.

Construction of the TCR beta libraries employed iRepertoire HTBI primers in conjunction with Arm-PCR of CDR3 regions. TCRdb re-called the multiplex PCR reads through MiXCR, storing one row per CDR3 protein. The sample lists about 330,000 distinct CDR3 sequences, 15% to 20% seen once, with 20% to 25% in the top ten. The CDR3 loop spans 17 amino acids. The germline gives CDR1 MDHEN, CDR2 SYDVKM. J lost 0 bases, V lost 10 bases, and 17 bases had no gene match. Time point noted: newly diagnosed GD, antithyroid drugs for less than 3 months. Extracted PBMC RNA gave rise to the TCR library. These sequences were also reported in another study, on T cells in Graves' hyperthyroidism and ophthalmopathy. In that study: Blood also contained most expanded thyroid clonotypes above 0.001.

J is TRBJ2-7 and V is TRBV28; 8 nucleotides line up with TRBD2. The sample consisted of peripheral blood mononuclear cells (PBMCs), taken at new diagnosis, from a patient treated with antithyroid drugs. The sequence was obtained from a woman under 30 with Graves disease. CDR3 amino acids: CANKRRMGREVSYEQYF. CDR3 nucleotide sequence: TGTGCCAACAAACGAAGGATGGGGCGGGAGGTCTCCTACGAGCAGTACTTC.